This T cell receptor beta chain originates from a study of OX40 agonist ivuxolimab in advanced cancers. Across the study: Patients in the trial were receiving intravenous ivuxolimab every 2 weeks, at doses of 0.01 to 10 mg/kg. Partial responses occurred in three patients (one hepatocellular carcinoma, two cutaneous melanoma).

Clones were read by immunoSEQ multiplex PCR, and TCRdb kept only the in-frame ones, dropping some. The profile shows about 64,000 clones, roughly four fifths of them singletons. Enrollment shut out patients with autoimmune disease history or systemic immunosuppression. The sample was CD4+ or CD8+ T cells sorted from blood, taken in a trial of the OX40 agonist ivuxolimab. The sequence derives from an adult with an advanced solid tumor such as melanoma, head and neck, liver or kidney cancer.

The CDR3 here is CASSYSDRKEETQYF. The CDR3 region has the DNA TGTGCCAGCAGTTACTCCGATCGAAAGGAAGAGACCCAGTACTTC. The gene calls are TRBV6-6 and TRBJ2-5; no definite D call. The germline gives CDR1 MNHNY, CDR2 SVGAGI (reference sequence). The CDR3 is 15 residues long. The V and J ends lost 0 bases and 3 bases respectively, with 11 bases between them.